This TCR beta chain was recovered during a study of T cell responses to AZD1222 COVID-19 vaccine. Study-wide results and caveats: Reportedly, nearly half the spike-specific TCRs target unmutated variant regions. Only a handful of people who got AZD1222 tested seropositive at baseline. White British ancestry dominated among donors, who included more females, and clonal diversity was possibly underestimated.

A remark on this clone: Antigen unknown.

Data came from immunoSEQ multiplex PCR; TCRdb stores just in-frame clones and leaves some out. The sample lists approximately 74,000 clones, over 65% seen once, with roughly 25% in the top ten. The V and J ends lost 3 bases and 5 bases respectively, with 13 bases between them. The CDR3 consists of 14 residues. The germline V gene encodes CDR1 GTSNPN and CDR2 SVGIG (reference sequence). The receptor comes from an adult who received the AZD1222 COVID-19 vaccine. J is TRBJ1-4 and V is TRBV30; D is unresolved. The material was peripheral blood, obtained 28 days after the second AZD1222 dose. CDR3 sequence (DNA): TGTGCCTGGAGGGGTGGGCTGACAAATGAAAAACTGTTTTTT. It encodes CAWRGGLTNEKLFF.